Each of the 4 T cell receptor beta chains below was sequenced from the same sample in a study of human T cells and chemical hapten exposure. TCRdb called the RACE reads again in MiXCR, with one record for every CDR3 protein. The table lists 180,000 or so distinct CDR3 sequences, approximately 29% of them singletons. Time point described: pre-sensitization, week 0. This sample's treatment: therapeutic diphenylcyclopropenone sensitization with weekly scalp DPC. The material sequenced was whole blood, taken in connection with sensitization to the hapten diphenylcyclopropenone (DPC). These receptors were obtained from a woman younger than 45 with alopecia areata. Some clones in this sample may be carry-over from other donors' samples.

This clonotype was seen many times. The rearrangement uses TRBV20-1 and TRBJ2-1; perhaps TRBD2 as D (5 bases). The germline V gene has CDR1 DFQATT and CDR2 SNEGSKA (reference sequence). Trimming shortened V by 6 bases and J by 5 bases, and 14 bases separated the two germline ends. CDR3 length equals 13 residues. CDR3 protein: CSAADSKNNEQFF. The CDR3 coding sequence is TGCAGTGCGGCGGACTCTAAGAACAATGAGCAGTTCTTC.

The chain joins TRBV7-9 to TRBJ1-4; weak D call: TRBD1 (5 bases). Germline V lookup: CDR1 SEHNR, CDR2 FQNEAQ (reference sequence). Trimming removed 6 bases from V and 2 bases from J, with 16 bases in between. The CDR3 extends over 16 amino acids. CDR3 in DNA: TGTGCCAGCAGAGGTGGTCTCAAGGGGACTAATGAAAAACTGTTTTTT. Protein product: CASRGGLKGTNEKLFF. The entire variable domain, with the rest obtained from reference TRBV7-9 and TRBJ1-4, is as follows: DTGVSQNPRHKITKRGQNVTFRCDPISEHNRLYWYRQTLGQGPEFLTYFQNEAQLEKSRLLSDRFSAERPKGSFSTLEIQRTEQGDSAMYLCASRGGLKGTNEKLFFGSGTQLSVL.

The CDR3 nucleotides read TGTGCCAGCAGCCATGGACTAGCGGGAGCAGATACGCAGTATTTT. Translated, it gives CASSHGLAGADTQYF. The chain recombines TRBV28 with TRBJ2-3, with TRBD2 identical over 13 bases. Germline V gene lookup returns CDR1 MDHEN and CDR2 SYDVKM. This CDR3 has 15 amino acids. Losses at the gene ends were 6 bases for V and 4 bases for J; bases not matched to a gene: 4.

J is TRBJ2-1 and V is TRBV7-2; D call uncertain. CDR3 length equals 13 residues. Germline CDR1 reads SGHTA; CDR2 reads FQGNSA. V was pared by 5 bases and J by 10 bases, with 15 bases between. The CDR3 loop is CASSPNIAGEQFF. Here the CDR3 DNA reads TGTGCCAGCAGCCCAAACATCGCAGGCGAGCAGTTCTTC.